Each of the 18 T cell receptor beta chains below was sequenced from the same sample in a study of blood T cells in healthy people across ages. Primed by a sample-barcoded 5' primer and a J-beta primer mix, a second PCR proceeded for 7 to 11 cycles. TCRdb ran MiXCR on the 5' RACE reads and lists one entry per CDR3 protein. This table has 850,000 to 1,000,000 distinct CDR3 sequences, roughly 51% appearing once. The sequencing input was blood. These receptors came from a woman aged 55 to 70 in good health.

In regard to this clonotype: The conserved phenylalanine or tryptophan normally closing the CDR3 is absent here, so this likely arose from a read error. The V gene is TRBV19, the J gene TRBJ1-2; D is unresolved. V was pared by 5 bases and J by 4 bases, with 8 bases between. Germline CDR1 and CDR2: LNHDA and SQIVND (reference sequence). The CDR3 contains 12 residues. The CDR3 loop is CASSWSSYGYTL. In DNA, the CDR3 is TGTGCCAGTAGTTGGAGTAGCTATGGCTACACCCTC.

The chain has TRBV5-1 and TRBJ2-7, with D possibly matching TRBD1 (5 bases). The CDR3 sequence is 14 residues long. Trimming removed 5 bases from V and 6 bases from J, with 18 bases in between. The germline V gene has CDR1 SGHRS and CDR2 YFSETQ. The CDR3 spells CASRGIQMGLEQYF. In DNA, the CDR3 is TGCGCCAGCAGGGGAATCCAGATGGGGCTCGAGCAGTACTTC.

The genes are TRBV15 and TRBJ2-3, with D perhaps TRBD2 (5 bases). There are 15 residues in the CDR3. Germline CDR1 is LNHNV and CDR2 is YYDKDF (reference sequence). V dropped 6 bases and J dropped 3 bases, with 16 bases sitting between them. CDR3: CATSDPAGGTDTQYF. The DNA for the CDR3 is TGTGCCACCAGTGACCCAGCCGGAGGTACAGATACGCAGTATTTT.

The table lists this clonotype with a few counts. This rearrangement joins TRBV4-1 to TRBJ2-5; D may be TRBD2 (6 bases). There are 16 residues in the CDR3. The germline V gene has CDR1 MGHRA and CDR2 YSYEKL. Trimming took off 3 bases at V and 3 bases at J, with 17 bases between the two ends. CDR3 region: CASSHLRDFPKETQYF. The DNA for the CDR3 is TGCGCCAGCAGCCATCTCCGGGACTTCCCCAAAGAGACCCAGTACTTC.

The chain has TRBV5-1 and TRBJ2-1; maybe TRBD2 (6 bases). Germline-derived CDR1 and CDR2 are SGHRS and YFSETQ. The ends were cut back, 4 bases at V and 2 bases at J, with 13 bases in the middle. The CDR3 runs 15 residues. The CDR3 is CASSPAGQTYNEQFF. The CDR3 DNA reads TGCGCCAGCAGCCCGGCGGGGCAGACCTACAATGAGCAGTTCTTC.

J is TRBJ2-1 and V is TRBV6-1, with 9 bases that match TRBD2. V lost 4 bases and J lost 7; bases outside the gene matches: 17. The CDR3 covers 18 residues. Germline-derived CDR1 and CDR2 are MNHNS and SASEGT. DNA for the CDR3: TGTGCCAGCAGTGGATATGCTGTTGGTGCTAGCGGGATTAATGAGCAGTTCTTC. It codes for CASSGYAVGASGINEQFF.

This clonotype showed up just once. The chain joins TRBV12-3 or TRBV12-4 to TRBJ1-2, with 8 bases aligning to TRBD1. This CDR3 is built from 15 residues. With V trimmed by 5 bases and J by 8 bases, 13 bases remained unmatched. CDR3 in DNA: TGTGCCAGCAGTACAACGGGGCAGGGGGCTCGCGGCTACACCTTC. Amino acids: CASSTTGQGARGYTF.

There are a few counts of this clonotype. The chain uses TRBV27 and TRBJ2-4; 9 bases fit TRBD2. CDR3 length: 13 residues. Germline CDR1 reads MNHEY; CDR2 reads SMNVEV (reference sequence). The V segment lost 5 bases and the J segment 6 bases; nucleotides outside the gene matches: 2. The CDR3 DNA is TGTGCCAGCAGTCTAGCGGGATTAAACATTCAGTACTTC. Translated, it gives CASSLAGLNIQYF.

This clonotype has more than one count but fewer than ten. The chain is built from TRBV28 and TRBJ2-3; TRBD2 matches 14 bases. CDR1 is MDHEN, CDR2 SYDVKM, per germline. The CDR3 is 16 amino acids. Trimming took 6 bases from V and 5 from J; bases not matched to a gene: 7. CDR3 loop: CASRGTSGRLGDTQYF. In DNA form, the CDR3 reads TGTGCCAGCAGGGGGACTAGCGGGAGATTAGGAGATACGCAGTATTTT.

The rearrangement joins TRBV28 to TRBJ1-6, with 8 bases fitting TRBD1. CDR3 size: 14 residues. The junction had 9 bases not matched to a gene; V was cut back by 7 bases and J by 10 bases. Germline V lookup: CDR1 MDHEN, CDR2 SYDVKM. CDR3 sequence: CASKTPGQESPLHF. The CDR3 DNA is TGTGCCAGCAAAACACCGGGACAGGAGTCACCCCTCCACTTT.

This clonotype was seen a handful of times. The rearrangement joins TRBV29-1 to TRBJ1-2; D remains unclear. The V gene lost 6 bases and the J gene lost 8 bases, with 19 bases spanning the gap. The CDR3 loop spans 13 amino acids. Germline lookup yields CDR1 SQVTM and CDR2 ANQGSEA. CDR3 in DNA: TGCAGCGTCTCCGGACCGTCCGAGGGAGGCTACACCTTC. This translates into CSVSGPSEGGYTF.

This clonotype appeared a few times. The CDR3 DNA is TGTGCCATCAGTGAGTCGCTTCTCGTCGTTGGCTACACCTTC. Protein product: CAISESLLVVGYTF. The chain joins TRBV10-3 to TRBJ1-2, with no clear D. Trimming took 0 bases from V and 7 from J, leaving 12 bases between them. Germline V gene data show CDR1 as ENHRY and CDR2 as SYGVKD. The CDR3 covers 14 residues.

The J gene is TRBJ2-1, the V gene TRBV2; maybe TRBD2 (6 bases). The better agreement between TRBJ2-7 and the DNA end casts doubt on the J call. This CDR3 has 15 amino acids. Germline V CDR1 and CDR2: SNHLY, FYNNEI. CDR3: CASRDSGMTYNEQYF. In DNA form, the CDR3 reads TGTGCCAGCAGGGATAGCGGAATGACCTACAATGAGCAGTACTTC.

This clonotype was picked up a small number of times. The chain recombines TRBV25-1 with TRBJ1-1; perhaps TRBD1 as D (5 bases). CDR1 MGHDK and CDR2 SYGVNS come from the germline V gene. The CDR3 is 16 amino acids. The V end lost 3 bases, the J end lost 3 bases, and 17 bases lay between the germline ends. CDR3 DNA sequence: TGTGCCAGCAGTGAGAGGGCCCCCTGGGACGACACTGAAGCTTTCTTT. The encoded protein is CASSERAPWDDTEAFF.

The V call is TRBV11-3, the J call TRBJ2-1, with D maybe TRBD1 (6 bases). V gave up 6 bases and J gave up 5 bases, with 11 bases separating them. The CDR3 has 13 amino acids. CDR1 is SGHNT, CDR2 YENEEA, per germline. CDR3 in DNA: TGTGCCAGCAGACGGACAGCTAACAATGAGCAGTTCTTC. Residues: CASRRTANNEQFF.

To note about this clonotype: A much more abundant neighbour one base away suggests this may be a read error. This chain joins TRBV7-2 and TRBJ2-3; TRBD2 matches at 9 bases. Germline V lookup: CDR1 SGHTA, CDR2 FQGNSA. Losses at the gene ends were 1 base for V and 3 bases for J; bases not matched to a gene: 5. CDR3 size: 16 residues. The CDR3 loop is CASSLVRREGTDTQYF. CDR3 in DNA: TGTGCCAGCAGCTTAGTGCGGCGGGAGGGGACAGATACGCAGTATTTT.

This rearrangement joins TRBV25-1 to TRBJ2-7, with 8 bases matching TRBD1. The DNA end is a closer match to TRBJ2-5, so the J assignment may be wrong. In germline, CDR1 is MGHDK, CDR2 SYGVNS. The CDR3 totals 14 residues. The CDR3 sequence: CASSDRDRWETQYF. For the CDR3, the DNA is TGTGCCAGCAGTGACCGGGACAGGTGGGAGACCCAGTACTTC.

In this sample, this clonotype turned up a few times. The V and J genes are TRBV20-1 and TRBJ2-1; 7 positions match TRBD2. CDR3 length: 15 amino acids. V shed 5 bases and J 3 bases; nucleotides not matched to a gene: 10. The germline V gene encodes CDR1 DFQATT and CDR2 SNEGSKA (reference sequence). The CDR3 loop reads CSAPGRSGDYNEQFF. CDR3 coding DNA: TGCAGTGCTCCCGGACGGAGCGGGGACTACAATGAGCAGTTCTTC.